This TCR beta chain was sequenced during a study of cytomegalovirus exposure and HLA in healthy donors. The repertoire was sequenced with immunoSEQ multiplex PCR; TCRdb's copy has only in-frame clones and lacks some. The table shows about 170,000 clones, with 87% occurring only once. Remarks on this clone: The antigen is unknown.

The study, taken as a whole, reports: The study recorded 150 to 200 TCR beta chains that were cytomegalovirus-associated. Whilst most TCR sequences proved rare, a subset of public TCRs occurred across many donors.

Germline CDR1 and CDR2: LNHNV and YYDKDF (reference sequence). The ends were cut back, 9 bases at V and 1 base at J, with 16 bases in the middle. The CDR3 has 16 residues. The chain combines TRBV15 with TRBJ1-6, with D tentatively TRBD1 (6 bases). The material sequenced was PBMCs. The clonotype comes from a woman aged 25 to 39 in good health and CMV-seronegative. CDR3 nucleotides: TGTGCCACTGCTGAGGGCAGGGGATCCTATAATTCACCCCTCCACTTT. It codes for CATAEGRGSYNSPLHF.